This entry lists 23 T cell receptor beta chains sequenced from one sample in a study of STAT5B mutations in CD4+ large granular lymphocyte leukemia. Assay: immunoSEQ multiplex PCR; the TCRdb copy retains only in-frame clones and omits some. The data show some 32,000 clones, approximately 74% seen once. The sequencing input was CD4+ T cells from blood buffy coats. All receptors derive from a human donor in good health.

The chain uses TRBV30 and TRBJ2-1; 13 bases map to TRBD2. Germline loops: CDR1 GTSNPN, CDR2 SVGIG (reference sequence). Trimming at V came to 2 bases and at J to 14 bases, leaving 9 bases not matched to a gene. The CDR3 has 14 residues. The CDR3 DNA is TGTGCCTGGAGTTTGGGACTAGCGGGACCCAGGAAGTTCTTC. Translating it yields CAWSLGLAGPRKFF.

This chain links TRBV28 with TRBJ1-2; 7 bases fit TRBD1. There are 13 residues in the CDR3. CDR1 MDHEN and CDR2 SYDVKM come from the germline V gene. Trimming cost V 8 bases and J 4 bases; bases outside gene matches: 7. The CDR3 nucleotides read TGTGCCAGCCAATCGGGACAGCTCTATGGCTACACCTTC. Translating gives CASQSGQLYGYTF.

The CDR3 DNA reads TGTGCTAGTGGTTTGAGACAGGGTCTGGGCGGGGAGCTGTTTTTT. The encoded protein is CASGLRQGLGGELFF. This chain links TRBV12-5 with TRBJ2-2; 7 bases map to TRBD1. CDR1 LGHNT and CDR2 FRNRAP come from the germline V gene. Losses at the gene ends were 2 bases for V and 7 bases for J; bases not matched to a gene: 7. This CDR3 contains 15 residues.

The chain carries TRBV7-3 and TRBJ2-2; 11 nucleotides line up with TRBD1. This CDR3 is 17 amino acids long. Germline CDR1 and CDR2: SGHTA and FQGTGA. V lost 5 bases and J lost 0; bases outside the gene matches: 5. CDR3 region: CASSPGTGGTNTGELFF. The DNA for the CDR3 is TGTGCCAGCAGCCCAGGGACAGGGGGAACGAACACCGGGGAGCTGTTTTTT. The full variable domain, with the rest looked up from reference TRBV7-3 and TRBJ2-2, is GAGVSQTPSNKVTEKGKYVELRCDPISGHTALYWYRQSLGQGPEFLIYFQGTGAADDSGLPNDRFFAVRPEGSVSTLKIQRTERGDSAVYLCASSPGTGGTNTGELFFGEGSRLTVL.

The chain couples TRBV6-4 to TRBJ2-6, with D tentatively TRBD1 or TRBD2 (5 bases each). Germline CDR1 is MRHNA and CDR2 is SNTAGT. CDR3 size: 16 residues. The V gene lost 5 bases and the J gene lost 0 bases, with 11 bases spanning the gap. DNA for the CDR3: TGTGCCAGCAGTAGGGACCTTTCCTCTGGGGCCAACGTCCTGACTTTC. It is translated as CASSRDLSSGANVLTF.

CDR3 DNA sequence: TGTGCCAGCAGCTCGACTAGCGACCTTAGCACAGATACGCAGTATTTT. As protein: CASSSTSDLSTDTQYF. The V gene is TRBV7-3, the J gene TRBJ2-3, with 8 nucleotides matching TRBD2. Germline trimming cut 4 bases from V and 0 bases from J; bases unmatched to any gene: 6. Germline values: CDR1 SGHTA, CDR2 FQGTGA. This CDR3 spans 16 amino acids.

This clone appeared once. The chain recombines TRBV19 with TRBJ2-7; TRBD2 aligns across 10 bases. V shed 4 bases and J 4 bases; nucleotides not matched to a gene: 7. Germline V gene data show CDR1 as LNHDA and CDR2 as SQIVND (reference sequence). The CDR3 is 15 residues long. CDR3 region: CASSSLASGSYEQYF. The CDR3 DNA follows: TGTGCCAGTAGTAGTCTCGCTAGCGGGAGTTACGAGCAGTACTTC.

The chain links TRBV6-5 to TRBJ1-2; 7 nucleotides line up with TRBD1. Germline V gene sequence: CDR1 MNHEY, CDR2 SVGAGI. V was pared by 2 bases and J by 0 bases, with 6 bases of the junction left unmatched. The CDR3 runs to 16 residues. As DNA, the CDR3 is TGTGCCAGCAGTTACCAGAGGGGGCTAGCTAACTATGGCTACACCTTC. This translates into CASSYQRGLANYGYTF.

The genes are TRBV15 and TRBJ2-7, with 9 bases identical to TRBD2. Germline V CDR1 and CDR2: LNHNV, YYDKDF (reference sequence). V gave up 6 bases and J gave up 2 bases; unmatched junction bases: 8. The CDR3 is 15 amino acids. The CDR3 spells CATSPGGGRAYEQYF. In nucleotides, the CDR3 is TGTGCCACCAGTCCGGGGGGCGGGAGGGCCTACGAGCAGTACTTC.

The chain uses TRBV12-5 and TRBJ1-3; 11 positions match TRBD1. The germline gives CDR1 LGHNT, CDR2 FRNRAP. The V segment lost 4 bases and the J segment 0 bases; nucleotides outside the gene matches: 5. This CDR3 region has 17 residues. In DNA form, the CDR3 reads TGTGCTAGTGGTTACGGACAGGGGGCCCACTCTGGAAACACCATATATTTT. As protein: CASGYGQGAHSGNTIYF.

This chain joins TRBV10-3 and TRBJ2-2, with 8 bases aligning to TRBD1. J lost 0 bases, V lost 4 bases, and 4 bases had no gene match. CDR1 is ENHRY and CDR2 is SYGVKD in the germline V gene. The CDR3 covers 16 residues. The CDR3 loop is CAISAGTGTNTGELFF. The CDR3 region has the DNA TGTGCCATCAGTGCAGGGACAGGAACGAACACCGGGGAGCTGTTTTTT.

This clone was seen only a few times. The V call is TRBV5-1, the J call TRBJ2-7; TRBD1 might be the D (5 bases). Between the trimmed V and J ends, which lost 0 bases and 7 bases, there was a span of 20 bases. Germline CDR1 and CDR2: SGHRS and YFSETQ. This CDR3 contains 16 residues. In DNA, the CDR3 is TGCGCCAGCAGCTTGGTCGGTGGGGCAGGGTACGTTGAGCAGTACTTC. Translating it yields CASSLVGGAGYVEQYF.

The gene calls are TRBV18 and TRBJ2-7; 8 bases align to TRBD2. The trim removed 3 bases at V and 3 bases at J, leaving 1 base unmatched. Germline CDR1 reads KGHSH; CDR2 reads LQKENI. The CDR3 is 13 amino acids. The CDR3 sequence: CASSPSGNYEQYF. Written as DNA, the CDR3 is TGTGCCAGCTCACCTAGCGGGAACTACGAGCAGTACTTC.

The V gene is TRBV28, the J gene TRBJ2-7; 9 bases fit TRBD2. The junction had 5 bases not matched to a gene; V was cut back by 5 bases and J by 0 bases. The CDR3 is made up of 15 amino acids. Germline assignment: CDR1 MDHEN and CDR2 SYDVKM. The CDR3 DNA reads TGTGCCAGCAGTGAAGCTAGCGGGGACTCCTACGAGCAGTACGTC. Translation: CASSEASGDSYEQYV.

CDR3 in amino acids: CASSPGVSGKANTEAFF. The CDR3 region has the DNA TGCGCCAGCAGCCCGGGGGTTTCGGGTAAGGCCAACACTGAAGCTTTCTTT. The chain couples TRBV4-1 to TRBJ1-1; D perhaps matches TRBD1 (5 bases). CDR3 length: 17 residues. The V end lost 4 bases, the J end lost 2 bases, and 20 bases lay between the germline ends. Germline V gene sequence: CDR1 MGHRA, CDR2 YSYEKL.

The chain is built from TRBV2 and TRBJ2-7; a possible D gene is TRBD1 (5 bases). Deletions cut 4 bases from V and 7 bases from J, with 14 bases between. CDR1 SNHLY and CDR2 FYNNEI come from the germline V gene. The CDR3 consists of 13 residues. CDR3: CASSGNSKGEQYF. The CDR3, as DNA: TGTGCCAGCAGTGGAAACTCAAAGGGGGAGCAGTACTTC.

The V and J genes are TRBV7-9 and TRBJ2-1, with 7 bases identical to TRBD2. From germline, CDR1 is SEHNR and CDR2 FQNEAQ (reference sequence). This CDR3 comprises 17 residues. V trimming: 0 bases; J trimming: 5 bases; junction bases outside the gene matches: 10. CDR3 nucleotides: TGTGCCAGCAGCTTAGCCGGGAGGCCTATGGAGGACAATGAGCAGTTCTTC. Residues: CASSLAGRPMEDNEQFF.

The chain combines TRBV7-9 with TRBJ2-4; the match to TRBD1 covers 8 bases. The CDR3 sequence is 12 residues long. From germline, CDR1 is SEHNR and CDR2 FQNEAQ (reference sequence). Trimming cost V 5 bases and J 6 bases; bases outside gene matches: 0. The CDR3 DNA reads as TGTGCCAGCAGCGGGACAGGAAACATTCAGTACTTC. Amino acids: CASSGTGNIQYF.

This clone was counted a few times. The chain combines TRBV18 with TRBJ2-7; D may be TRBD2 (6 bases). CDR3 length: 14 amino acids. V was trimmed by 4 bases and J by 3 bases, leaving 13 bases between them. CDR1 is KGHSH, CDR2 LQKENI, per germline. This CDR3 reads CASSLGTSDYEQYF. CDR3 sequence (DNA): TGTGCCAGCTCACTCGGGACTTCCGACTACGAGCAGTACTTC.

V usage is TRBV4-3 and J usage is TRBJ2-1; D is unresolved. This CDR3 is built from 15 residues. Germline V gene data show CDR1 as LGHNA and CDR2 as YSLEER. The V gene lost 0 bases and the J gene lost 3 bases, with 9 bases spanning the gap. The CDR3 loop is CASSQDHKGYNEQFF. CDR3 in DNA: TGCGCCAGCAGCCAAGACCATAAGGGCTACAATGAGCAGTTCTTC.

The J gene is TRBJ1-1, the V gene TRBV18, with unresolved D. CDR3 size: 14 residues. Per germline, CDR1 KGHSH and CDR2 LQKENI. V was trimmed by 3 bases and J by 4 bases, leaving 12 bases between them. The CDR3 sequence is CASSPGTGGTEAFF. CDR3 nucleotides: TGTGCCAGCTCACCGGGTACGGGCGGCACTGAAGCTTTCTTT.

This chain links TRBV19 with TRBJ1-1, with a tentative D call TRBD1 (6 bases). Trimming pared 5 bases from V and 1 base from J, leaving 17 bases between. Per the germline V gene, CDR1 is LNHDA and CDR2 is SQIVND (reference sequence). The CDR3 is 16 amino acids. Here the CDR3 reads CASSADRTSENTEAFF. CDR3 in DNA: TGTGCCAGTAGTGCAGACAGGACCTCAGAGAACACTGAAGCTTTCTTT.

This chain uses TRBV9 with TRBJ2-3, with D perhaps given as TRBD1 or TRBD2 (5 bases each). The V end was cut by 1 base, the J end by 11 bases, with 14 bases between. Germline values: CDR1 SGDLS, CDR2 YYNGEE. This CDR3 is 13 amino acids long. CDR3 loop: CASSVKAGTEQYF. Written as DNA, the CDR3 is TGTGCCAGCAGCGTAAAGGCAGGGACCGAGCAGTATTTT.